Sequencing of this T cell receptor (beta chain) was carried out in a study of identical twins. The ends were cut back, 1 base at V and 5 bases at J, with 9 bases in the middle. The CDR3 has 14 residues. Per the germline V gene, CDR1 is SEHNR and CDR2 is FQNEAQ (reference sequence). MiXCR, applied by TCRdb to the 5' RACE reads, yields one record per CDR3 protein. The sample lists about 240,000 distinct CDR3 sequences; approximately 8% were seen once. Overall study results and limits: When twins shared out-of-frame alpha sequences, those sequences had excess low generation probability. Models came in too low on out-of-frame TCR alpha sharing in monozygotic twins. Memory repertoires showed no such pattern, whereas abundant cord blood beta clonotypes carried fewer insertions.

This clonotype occurred a few times. The antigen is not known. These sequences were also reported in another study, on yellow fever vaccine responses in identical twins.

V gene TRBV7-9 combines with J gene TRBJ2-1; tentative D call: TRBD2 (5 bases). The TCR originated in a woman under 30 in good health. Sequenced: CD8+ T cells sorted from blood. The CDR3 nucleotides read TGTGCCAGCAGCTTAGTTAGCGCTAACAATGAGCAGTTCTTC. This sequence encodes CASSLVSANNEQFF.